This TCR beta chain was sequenced during a study of T-cell memory formation after mild COVID-19. The CDR3 length is 11 residues. V was clipped by 7 bases and J by 11 bases, with 14 bases between them. CDR1 and CDR2 (germline): MNHNY, SVGAGI (reference sequence). This clonotype was found a few times. TCRdb re-called the 5' RACE reads with MiXCR, one entry per CDR3 protein. The sample records about 400,000 distinct CDR3 sequences, approximately 15% being singletons. This receptor was obtained from a man aged 18-30 years who had mild COVID-19 (a few samples of this study predate the infection). Cell type and time point are not known. The sample taken for sequencing was PBMCs or a T cell subset sorted from them (not recorded which). V gene TRBV6-6 combines with J gene TRBJ1-1; D perhaps matches TRBD1 (6 bases). The CDR3 spells CASTPGGKAFF. The CDR3 region has the DNA TGTGCCAGCACCCCTGGGGGCAAGGCTTTCTTT.